The entry that follows covers one T cell receptor beta chain sequence. What it recognizes is unknown. These data belong to a study of vaccination effects on CD4 cells after COVID-19. The germline V gene has CDR1 SGHRS and CDR2 YFSETQ. V shed 2 bases and J 4 bases; nucleotides not matched to a gene: 5. The CDR3 length is 14 residues. Study-wide findings and caveats: Healthy vaccinees had only 1 of 255 vaccine-induced clones cross-react with common cold coronaviruses. Only a few convalescent patients and no early post-infection timepoints featured in the study.

It was after approximately 11 days of culture that CD4+ T cells were isolated. Every participant took two doses of the BNT162b2 or mRNA-1273 vaccine. The healthy vaccine recipients, who had no prior SARS-CoV-2 infection, showed negative nucleocapsid antibodies. Sequencing was performed with immunoSEQ multiplex PCR; in TCRdb, only in-frame clones are kept and a portion is missing. Among tens of thousands of clones, over 75% were seen once, and the ten largest hold 2% to 3%. The receptor was derived from a human donor who received a COVID-19 vaccine. The genes are TRBV5-1 and TRBJ2-5, with TRBD2 identical over 7 bases. Sample: CD4+ T cells from PBMCs cultured without peptide, taken after COVID-19 vaccination. CDR3 residues: CASSLGTNLETQYF. CDR3 DNA: TGCGCCAGCAGCTTAGGGACTAACCTAGAGACCCAGTACTTC.